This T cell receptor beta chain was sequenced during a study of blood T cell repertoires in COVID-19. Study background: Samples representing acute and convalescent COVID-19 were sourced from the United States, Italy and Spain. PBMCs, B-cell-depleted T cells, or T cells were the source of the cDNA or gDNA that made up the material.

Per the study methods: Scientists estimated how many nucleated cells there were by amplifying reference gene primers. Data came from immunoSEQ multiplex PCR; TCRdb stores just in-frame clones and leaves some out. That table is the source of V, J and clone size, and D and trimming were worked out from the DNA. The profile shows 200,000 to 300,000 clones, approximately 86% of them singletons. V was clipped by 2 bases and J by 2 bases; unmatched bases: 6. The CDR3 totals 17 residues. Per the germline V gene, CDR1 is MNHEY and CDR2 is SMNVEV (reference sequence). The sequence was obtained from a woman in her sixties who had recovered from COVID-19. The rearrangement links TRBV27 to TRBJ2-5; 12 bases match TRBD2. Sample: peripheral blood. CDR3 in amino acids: CASSLIRTSGVQETQYF. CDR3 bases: TGTGCCAGCAGTTTAATTAGGACTAGCGGGGTACAAGAGACCCAGTACTTC.